This T cell receptor beta chain is drawn from a study of CD8 T cells in Susac syndrome. RNA, at roughly 0.45 to 1 ug, was reverse transcribed with random hexamers. TCRdb reprocessed the immunoSEQ multiplex PCR reads via MiXCR and lists one record per CDR3 protein. The sample carries about 29,000 distinct CDR3 sequences, roughly 94% recorded once. Negative isolation was used for CD8+ and CD4+ T cells, and FACS enrichment was applied to TEMRA cells. Sample: CD8+ T cells from PBMCs. This receptor was taken from a human donor in good health.

The CDR3 nucleotides are TGTGCCAGCAGCCCGTCAGGGGCCACTGAAGCTTTCTTT. It specifies CASSPSGATEAFF. The chain joins TRBV11-2 to TRBJ1-1, with a weak D call TRBD1 (6 bases). There are 13 residues in the CDR3. The germline V gene has CDR1 SGHAT and CDR2 FQNNGV. V was cut by 5 bases and J by 4 bases, with 11 bases left in between.